This TCR beta chain was found in a study of T cell changes during pregnancy in multiple sclerosis. The CDR3 loop spans 14 amino acids. From germline, CDR1 is MNHEY and CDR2 SMNVEV (reference sequence). The V and J ends lost 10 bases and 5 bases respectively, with 20 bases between them. Method: immunoSEQ multiplex PCR; TCRdb's copy keeps in-frame clones and lacks some. This table has about 79,000 clones, about 90% appearing once. The receptor comes from a female donor with multiple sclerosis, enrolled in a pregnancy study. V usage is TRBV27 and J usage is TRBJ1-1; D might be TRBD1 (5 bases). Source: CD4+ T cells from peripheral blood mononuclear cells, taken in the second trimester of pregnancy. CDR3 DNA sequence: TGTGCCACAGGGATGCAGGGATTTCGGACTGAAGCTTTCTTT. Translating gives CATGMQGFRTEAFF.